A single sample gave rise to the 30 T cell receptor beta chains below, sequenced in a study of blood T cell repertoires in COVID-19. TCRdb keeps only in-frame clones here, not all; method: immunoSEQ multiplex PCR. Of around 200,000 clones listed, around nine tenths were seen once; the top ten hold about 4%. The specimen sequenced was PBMCs or T cells enriched from blood (not recorded which). The receptor set was obtained from a woman in her twenties or thirties who had been exposed to COVID-19.

This chain uses TRBV18 with TRBJ1-2; D gene ambiguous. CDR3 length equals 14 residues. Germline V gene lookup returns CDR1 KGHSH and CDR2 LQKENI. V lost 2 bases, J lost 1 base, and 8 bases lay in between. Written as DNA, the CDR3 is TGTGCCAGCTCACCAGGGAGGCGTAACTATGGCTACACCTTC. Translating it yields CASSPGRRNYGYTF. The full variable domain, rest sourced from reference TRBV18 and TRBJ1-2, is NAGVMQNPRHLVRRRGQEARLRCSPMKGHSHVYWYRQLPEEGLKFMVYLQKENIIDESGMPKERFSAEFPKEGPSILRIQQVVRGDSAAYFCASSPGRRNYGYTFGSGTRLTVV.

The chain couples TRBV7-6 to TRBJ2-2; 7 bases line up with TRBD1. The CDR3 has 16 amino acids. Germline CDR1 and CDR2: SGHVS and FNYEAQ. Losses at the gene ends were 1 base for V and 1 base for J; bases not matched to a gene: 3. CDR3 sequence reads: CASSLVGTENTGELFF. Here the CDR3 DNA reads TGTGCCAGCAGCTTAGTTGGGACAGAGAACACCGGGGAGCTGTTTTTT.

The table lists this clone with a few counts. CDR3 region: CASSEALRGQVRTF. CDR3 DNA sequence: TGTGCCAGCAGTGAAGCGCTTCGGGGACAGGTCCGCACCTTC. V and J are TRBV2 and TRBJ1-2, with 8 bases aligning to TRBD1. V trimming: 0 bases; J trimming: 13 bases; junction bases outside the gene matches: 10. Germline CDR1 and CDR2: SNHLY and FYNNEI. The CDR3 runs to 14 residues.

The V call is TRBV6-4, the J call TRBJ2-3, with a possible D match to TRBD1 (6 bases). Germline loops: CDR1 MRHNA, CDR2 SNTAGT. The CDR3 is 14 amino acids. Between the trimmed V and J ends, which lost 10 bases and 4 bases, there was a span of 18 bases. The CDR3 DNA follows: TGTGCCACCACGCCCACAGGGCTCGCAGATACGCAGTATTTT. Its translation is CATTPTGLADTQYF.

This clone was detected once. This chain joins TRBV19 and TRBJ1-4; 10 positions agree with TRBD1. V dropped 6 bases and J dropped 8; count of bases not matched to a gene: 6. From germline, CDR1 is LNHDA and CDR2 SQIVND (reference sequence). This CDR3 spans 14 amino acids. The DNA for the CDR3 is TGTGCCAGTAGGACAGGGGGCGTTCGGGAAAAACTGTTTTTT. As protein: CASRTGGVREKLFF.

This clone was recorded once. J is TRBJ1-2 and V is TRBV4-2; 7 nucleotides line up with TRBD1. The germline CDR1 and CDR2 sequences are LGHNA and YNFKEQ. The V and J ends lost 1 base and 4 bases, in that order; junction bases with no gene match: 9. This CDR3 comprises 16 residues. The CDR3 spells CASSQADRDSGYGYTF. The CDR3 DNA is TGTGCCAGCAGCCAAGCTGACAGGGACTCCGGCTATGGCTACACCTTC.

This clone was recorded once. CDR3 residues: CASSKDSGGRSNQPQHF. CDR3 nucleotides: TGTGCCAGCAGCAAAGACAGCGGGGGCAGGAGCAATCAGCCCCAGCATTTT. The V gene is TRBV2, the J gene TRBJ1-5, with TRBD1 as a possible D gene (6 bases). Trimming removed 6 bases at V and 1 base at J, with 19 bases between. The CDR3 is made up of 17 amino acids. Germline CDR1 and CDR2: SNHLY and FYNNEI.

V usage is TRBV18 and J usage is TRBJ1-4; TRBD1 agrees at 7 bases. Germline V gene data show CDR1 as KGHSH and CDR2 as LQKENI. The J segment lost 0 bases and the V segment lost 2 bases, leaving 3 bases of the junction unmatched. The CDR3 loop spans 16 amino acids. The CDR3: CASSPLGGSTNEKLFF. The CDR3 DNA reads TGTGCCAGCTCACCATTAGGGGGCTCAACTAATGAAAAACTGTTTTTT.

The chain has TRBV24-1 and TRBJ1-1, with a weak D call TRBD1 (5 bases). This CDR3 is 15 amino acids long. CDR1 and CDR2 from the germline V gene are KGHDR and SFDVKD. The V and J ends lost 4 bases and 4 bases respectively, with 15 bases between them. The CDR3 is CATSDPTGASTEAFF. Here the CDR3 DNA reads TGTGCCACCAGTGACCCCACAGGAGCGAGCACTGAAGCTTTCTTT.

The rearrangement joins TRBV19 to TRBJ2-6; D call uncertain. Germline V lookup: CDR1 LNHDA, CDR2 SQIVND (reference sequence). The CDR3 totals 14 residues. V lost 4 bases to trimming and J lost 0 bases, with 4 bases between them. The CDR3 nucleotides are TGTGCCAGTAGTACCTACTCTGGGGCCAACGTCCTGACTTTC. Protein product: CASSTYSGANVLTF.

The chain carries TRBV7-9 and TRBJ2-1; 8 bases are shared with TRBD2. The V and J ends lost 4 bases and 6 bases, in that order; junction bases with no gene match: 5. The CDR3 contains 14 residues. The germline V gene encodes CDR1 SEHNR and CDR2 FQNEAQ (reference sequence). The CDR3 DNA is TGTGCCAGCAGCTCCCCCCTAGCGGGCAATGAGCAGTTCTTC. Protein product: CASSSPLAGNEQFF.

The chain uses TRBV3-1 (or the pseudogene TRBV3-2) and TRBJ2-2; 9 positions agree with TRBD1. CDR3 length: 16 residues. J gave up 0 bases and V 1 base, and 0 bases lay outside the gene matches. Germline-derived CDR1 and CDR2 are LGHDT and YNNKEL (reference sequence). CDR3 protein: CASSQGTGANTGELFF. For the CDR3, the DNA is TGTGCCAGCAGCCAAGGGACAGGGGCGAACACCGGGGAGCTGTTTTTT.

The V and J genes are TRBV9 and TRBJ1-1; TRBD1 matches 8 bases. After removal of 3 bases from V and 5 bases from J, the junction contained 6 bases not matched to a gene. This CDR3 has 14 amino acids. Per germline, CDR1 SGDLS and CDR2 YYNGEE. CDR3 protein: CASSAGQGGTEAFF. The CDR3 DNA is TGTGCCAGCAGCGCCGGACAGGGTGGGACTGAAGCTTTCTTT.

The chain employs TRBV7-2 and TRBJ2-7; TRBD2 might be the D (6 bases). Trimming left V 5 bases short and J 4 bases short, with 18 bases between. CDR1 SGHTA and CDR2 FQGNSA come from the germline V gene. The CDR3 sequence is 15 residues long. CDR3 sequence reads: CASSQVVGGRYEQYF. The CDR3 DNA follows: TGTGCCAGCAGCCAGGTGGTGGGGGGAAGGTACGAGCAGTACTTC.

The chain has TRBV19 and TRBJ1-5; D perhaps matches TRBD1 (5 bases). CDR1 is LNHDA and CDR2 is SQIVND in the germline V gene (reference sequence). The V end lost 6 bases, the J end lost 7 bases, and 13 bases lay between the germline ends. The CDR3 sequence is 13 residues long. In DNA form, the CDR3 reads TGTGCCAGTAGGTGGAGCAGGGCACAGCCCCAGCATTTT. Translation: CASRWSRAQPQHF.

This chain uses TRBV30 with TRBJ1-5, with D tentatively TRBD1 (6 bases). Germline V lookup: CDR1 GTSNPN, CDR2 SVGIG (reference sequence). Trimming stripped 1 base from V and 2 bases from J, with 9 bases between. The CDR3 runs 14 residues. CDR3: CAWSAHRGNQPQHF. CDR3 bases: TGTGCCTGGAGTGCCCACAGGGGCAATCAGCCCCAGCATTTT.

The chain employs TRBV6-5 and TRBJ1-6; TRBD1 might be the D (5 bases). This CDR3 comprises 15 residues. The germline V gene encodes CDR1 MNHEY and CDR2 SVGAGI. V shed 6 bases and J shed 0 bases, with 9 bases lying between them. DNA of the CDR3: TGTGCCAGCAGCCGAGACAGCTCCTATAATTCACCCCTCCACTTT. Protein sequence: CASSRDSSYNSPLHF.

This chain connects TRBV5-4 to TRBJ2-2, with 11 positions matching TRBD1. The germline V gene encodes CDR1 SGHNT and CDR2 YYREEE (reference sequence). The CDR3 is 17 residues long. V dropped 4 bases and J dropped 7; count of bases not matched to a gene: 12. The CDR3 sequence is CASSVGQGAPFGGELFF. Written as DNA, the CDR3 is TGTGCCAGCAGCGTCGGACAGGGGGCACCGTTTGGCGGGGAGCTGTTTTTT.

The J gene is TRBJ2-3, the V gene TRBV19, with D possibly matching TRBD2 (5 bases). Germline V gene data show CDR1 as LNHDA and CDR2 as SQIVND (reference sequence). The CDR3 runs to 17 residues. The V end lost 2 bases, the J end lost 0 bases, and 15 bases lay between the germline ends. The CDR3 here is CASSISSGNPSTDTQYF. CDR3 nucleotides: TGTGCCAGTAGTATATCGTCGGGGAACCCTAGCACAGATACGCAGTATTTT.

The CDR3 nucleotides are TGTGCCAGCAGCATGACAGAATTCGGAGCCTACGAGCAGTACTTC. Protein sequence: CASSMTEFGAYEQYF. The chain is built from TRBV9 and TRBJ2-7; a possible D gene is TRBD1 (5 bases). The CDR3 totals 15 residues. Germline V gene lookup returns CDR1 SGDLS and CDR2 YYNGEE. The V gene lost 4 bases and the J gene lost 2 bases, with 16 bases spanning the gap.

V is TRBV27 and J is TRBJ2-1; D is unclear. Per the germline V gene, CDR1 is MNHEY and CDR2 is SMNVEV (reference sequence). The CDR3 runs to 16 residues. The V end was cut by 1 base, the J end by 0 bases, with 10 bases between. CDR3 amino acids: CASSLFFRSSYNEQFF. CDR3 DNA sequence: TGTGCCAGCAGTTTATTCTTCCGGTCCTCCTACAATGAGCAGTTCTTC.

The chain has TRBV3-1 (or the pseudogene TRBV3-2) and TRBJ1-6, with D possibly matching TRBD1 (5 bases). Trimming shortened V by 2 bases and J by 14 bases, and 13 bases separated the two germline ends. The V gene's germline CDR1 is LGHDT and CDR2 YNNKEL (reference sequence). The CDR3 is 13 amino acids. The CDR3 reads CASSQRTTDTLHF. The CDR3 DNA reads TGTGCCAGCAGCCAACGAACGACAGACACCCTCCACTTT.

On this clone itself: In the same sample, other DNA sequences code for this CDR3. This chain uses TRBV5-1 with TRBJ2-1; 12 bases map to TRBD2. This CDR3 region has 15 residues. Germline CDR1 is SGHRS and CDR2 is YFSETQ. Losses at the gene ends were 4 bases for V and 6 bases for J; bases not matched to a gene: 5. DNA of the CDR3: TGCGCCAGCAGCCCAACTAGCGGGGGGTCCAATGAGCAGTTCTTC. It encodes CASSPTSGGSNEQFF.

This clone was observed once. V gene TRBV19 combines with J gene TRBJ1-5, with D maybe TRBD1 (5 bases). V was trimmed by 5 bases and J by 2 bases, leaving 16 bases between them. Germline V gene lookup returns CDR1 LNHDA and CDR2 SQIVND (reference sequence). The CDR3 runs 16 residues. CDR3 protein: CASSPQGQGRNQPQHF. The CDR3 bases are TGTGCCAGTAGTCCCCAAGGGCAGGGCCGCAATCAGCCCCAGCATTTT.

This clone showed up just once. The gene calls are TRBV5-6 and TRBJ1-1; maybe TRBD1 (6 bases). CDR3 length: 13 residues. Deletions cut 3 bases from V and 4 bases from J, with 10 bases between. Looked up from germline, CDR1 is SGHDT and CDR2 is YYEEEE. As DNA, the CDR3 is TGTGCCAGCAGCTCTACAGGGACCACTGAAGCTTTCTTT. Protein: CASSSTGTTEAFF.

The chain is built from TRBV6-5 and TRBJ2-7; TRBD1 aligns across 9 bases. The CDR3 has 13 amino acids. V lost 7 bases to trimming and J lost 5 bases; unmatched junction nucleotides: 6. Germline V gene lookup returns CDR1 MNHEY and CDR2 SVGAGI. CDR3 coding DNA: TGTGCCAGCATGAGGACAGGGGACCACGAGCAGTACTTC. Its protein is CASMRTGDHEQYF.

The chain links TRBV5-1 to TRBJ1-1, with 8 bases lining up with TRBD1. In germline, CDR1 is SGHRS, CDR2 YFSETQ. The V and J ends lost 7 bases and 1 base, in that order; junction bases with no gene match: 6. The CDR3 is 14 amino acids. The CDR3 loop reads CASGQGAGNTEAFF. The CDR3 coding sequence is TGCGCCAGCGGGCAGGGGGCGGGGAACACTGAAGCTTTCTTT.

J is TRBJ2-7 and V is TRBV11-3; maybe TRBD1 (6 bases). V was shortened by 2 bases and J by 7 bases, with 12 bases between the two germline ends. The CDR3 loop spans 13 amino acids. Germline CDR1 and CDR2: SGHNT and YENEEA. Written as DNA, the CDR3 is TGTGCCAGCAGCTTATCAGGGGTTGAGGAGCAGTACTTC. It codes for CASSLSGVEEQYF.

The chain recombines TRBV5-1 with TRBJ2-2; 7 bases align to TRBD1. CDR1 and CDR2 from the germline V gene are SGHRS and YFSETQ. With V trimmed by 2 bases and J by 2 bases, 6 bases remained unmatched. The CDR3 loop spans 16 amino acids. The CDR3 protein is CASSLLGQINTGELFF. The CDR3 nucleotides are TGCGCCAGCAGCTTACTGGGACAGATTAACACCGGGGAGCTGTTTTTT.

CDR3: CAISESTGGTNSPLHF. For the CDR3, the DNA is TGTGCCATCAGTGAGTCGACCGGGGGGACGAATTCACCCCTCCACTTT. This sequence joins TRBV10-3 and TRBJ1-6; a weak D match, TRBD1 (5 bases). CDR1 and CDR2 (germline): ENHRY, SYGVKD. The CDR3 length is 16 residues. V was pared by 0 bases and J by 7 bases, with 13 bases between.